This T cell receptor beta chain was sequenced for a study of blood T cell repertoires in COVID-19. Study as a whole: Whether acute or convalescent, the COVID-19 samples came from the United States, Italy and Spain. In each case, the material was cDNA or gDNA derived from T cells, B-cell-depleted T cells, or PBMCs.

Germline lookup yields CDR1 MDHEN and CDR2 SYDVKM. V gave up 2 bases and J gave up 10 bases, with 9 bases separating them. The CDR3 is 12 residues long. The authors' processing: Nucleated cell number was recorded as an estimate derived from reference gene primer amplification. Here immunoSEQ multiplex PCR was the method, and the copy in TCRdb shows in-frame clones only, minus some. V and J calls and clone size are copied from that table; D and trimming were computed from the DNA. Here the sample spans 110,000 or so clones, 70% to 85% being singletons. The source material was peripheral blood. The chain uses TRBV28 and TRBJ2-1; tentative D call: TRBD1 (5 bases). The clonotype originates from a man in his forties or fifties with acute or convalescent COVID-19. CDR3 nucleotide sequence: TGTGCCAGCAGTTTACAGGGAAACGAGCAGTTCTTC. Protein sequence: CASSLQGNEQFF. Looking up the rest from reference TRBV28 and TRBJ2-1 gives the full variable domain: DVKVTQSSRYLVKRTGEKVFLECVQDMDHENMFWYRQDPGLGLRLIYFSYDVKMKEKGDIPEGYSVSREKKERFSLILESASTNQTSMYLCASSLQGNEQFFGPGTRLTVL.